The next 11 T cell receptor beta chains were all read from a single sample in a study of cytomegalovirus exposure and HLA in healthy donors. Vbeta (60) and Jbeta (13) primers were used in the PCR. Data came from immunoSEQ multiplex PCR; TCRdb stores just in-frame clones and leaves some out. The table records approximately 150,000 clones, roughly 70% of them present only once. The sample comprised PBMCs. The receptor set was obtained from a male donor in good health and CMV-seronegative.

This clone was detected only once. The chain recombines TRBV2 with TRBJ1-5; the D gene is possibly TRBD1 (5 bases). Germline lookup yields CDR1 SNHLY and CDR2 FYNNEI. This CDR3 region has 16 residues. The germline V and J ends were trimmed by 8 bases and 3 bases, with 20 bases remaining between them. This chain's CDR3 is CASDGRGGEINQPQHF. The CDR3 bases are TGTGCCAGCGACGGGAGAGGAGGGGAGATCAATCAGCCCCAGCATTTT. Drawing the rest from reference TRBV2 and TRBJ1-5, the complete variable domain is EPEVTQTPSHQVTQMGQEVILRCVPISNHLYFYWYRQILGQKVEFLVSFYNNEISEKSEIFDDQFSVERPDGSNFTLKIRSTKLEDSAMYFCASDGRGGEINQPQHFGDGTRLSIL.

This clone was observed a few times. The CDR3 DNA sequence: TGCGCCAGCAGGTCACAGGGGGCCCAAGAGACCCAGTACTTC. Protein sequence: CASRSQGAQETQYF. J is TRBJ2-5 and V is TRBV5-1, with 9 bases lining up with TRBD1. The J segment lost 1 base and the V segment lost 5 bases, leaving 3 bases of the junction unmatched. The V gene's germline CDR1 is SGHRS and CDR2 YFSETQ. The CDR3 contains 14 residues.

The chain combines TRBV4-2 with TRBJ2-1; 8 nucleotides match TRBD1. Germline trimming cut 1 base from V and 8 bases from J; bases unmatched to any gene: 10. Per the germline V gene, CDR1 is LGHNA and CDR2 is YNFKEQ. CDR3 length: 16 amino acids. CDR3 loop: CASSQGRQGPSDEQFF. CDR3 nucleotide sequence: TGTGCCAGCAGCCAAGGGCGACAGGGGCCCTCGGATGAGCAGTTCTTC.

The chain joins TRBV7-9 to TRBJ2-1, with 8 bases identical to TRBD1. Germline V lookup: CDR1 SEHNR, CDR2 FQNEAQ (reference sequence). The CDR3 contains 14 residues. V shed 5 bases and J 6 bases; nucleotides not matched to a gene: 6. The CDR3 is CASSPRTGSNEQFF. DNA of the CDR3: TGTGCCAGCAGCCCTAGGACAGGGTCCAATGAGCAGTTCTTC.

The chain employs TRBV6-1 and TRBJ1-6; maybe TRBD1 (5 bases). This CDR3 is built from 15 residues. Trimming pared 6 bases from V and 5 bases from J, leaving 14 bases between. Germline V lookup: CDR1 MNHNS, CDR2 SASEGT. The CDR3 reads CASREGSWDNSPLHF. The CDR3 coding sequence is TGTGCCAGCAGGGAGGGGTCATGGGATAATTCACCCCTCCACTTT.

This clone was counted a single time. The chain uses TRBV7-3 and TRBJ1-4, with D tentatively TRBD1 (5 bases). CDR3 length equals 15 residues. Germline-derived CDR1 and CDR2 are SGHTA and FQGTGA. Trimming removed 5 bases at V and 4 bases at J, with 14 bases between. The CDR3 spells CASSPTGSLNEKLFF. CDR3 nucleotides: TGTGCCAGCAGCCCAACAGGCTCACTTAATGAAAAACTGTTTTTT.

The genes are TRBV7-2 and TRBJ1-4, with D uncertain. The CDR3 has 14 amino acids. The germline gives CDR1 SGHTA, CDR2 FQGNSA. V was cut by 5 bases and J by 6 bases, with 13 bases left in between. This chain's CDR3 is CASSRVTADEKLFF. The CDR3 region has the DNA TGTGCCAGCAGCCGGGTTACGGCGGATGAAAAACTGTTTTTT.

This clone was recorded a few times. The rearrangement joins TRBV19 to TRBJ2-3; D might be TRBD2 (7 bases). The germline V gene encodes CDR1 LNHDA and CDR2 SQIVND (reference sequence). The CDR3 sequence is 15 residues long. V lost 3 bases and J lost 3, with 13 bases in between. CDR3 sequence reads: CASSIGGGWTDTQYF. The CDR3 DNA reads TGTGCCAGTAGTATTGGGGGGGGCTGGACAGATACGCAGTATTTT.

This clone was counted a few times. The chain combines TRBV27 with TRBJ2-1; TRBD2 matches at 11 bases. Germline V gives CDR1 MNHEY, CDR2 SMNVEV (reference sequence). The CDR3 sequence is 16 residues long. V was clipped by 6 bases and J by 4 bases; unmatched bases: 8. In DNA, the CDR3 is TGTGCCAGCAGCCGAACTAGCGGGAGAAGATACAATGAGCAGTTCTTC. Residues: CASSRTSGRRYNEQFF.

The CDR3 protein is CASSPRLAVTYEQYF. The CDR3 coding sequence is TGTGCCAGCAGCCCCCGACTAGCGGTTACCTACGAGCAGTACTTC. This chain uses TRBV7-8 with TRBJ2-7, with 9 bases matching TRBD2. From germline, CDR1 is SGHVS and CDR2 FQNEAQ. The CDR3 runs to 15 residues. Trimming at V came to 5 bases and at J to 2 bases, leaving 7 bases not matched to a gene.

The chain couples TRBV30 to TRBJ2-5; D perhaps matches TRBD2 (5 bases). V was trimmed by 0 bases and J by 5 bases, leaving 16 bases between them. The CDR3 has 15 residues. Germline V gene lookup returns CDR1 GTSNPN and CDR2 SVGIG (reference sequence). CDR3 residues: CAWSVWLAGVETQYF. CDR3 nucleotide sequence: TGTGCCTGGAGTGTATGGCTAGCTGGTGTGGAGACCCAGTACTTC.